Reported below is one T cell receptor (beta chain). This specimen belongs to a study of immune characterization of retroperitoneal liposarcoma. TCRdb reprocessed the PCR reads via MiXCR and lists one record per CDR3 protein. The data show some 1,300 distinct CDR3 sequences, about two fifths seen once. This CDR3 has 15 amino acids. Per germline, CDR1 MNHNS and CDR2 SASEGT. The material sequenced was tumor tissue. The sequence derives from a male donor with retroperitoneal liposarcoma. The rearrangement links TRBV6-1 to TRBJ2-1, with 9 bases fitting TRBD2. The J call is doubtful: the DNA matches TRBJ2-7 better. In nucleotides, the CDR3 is TGTGCCAGCAGCCCCCCGGGACTAGCCACCTACGAGCAGTACTTC. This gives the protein CASSPPGLATYEQYF.